Included here is one TCR beta chain sequence, with context. Antigen specificity is unknown. Unrecorded immune exposures were likely, despite nominal health at sampling. This sample is drawn from a study of cytomegalovirus exposure and HLA in healthy donors. Study-wide background: A prior analysis found fewer than 120 million unique TCR beta sequences from 150 million to 200 million T cells. Study-wide points: A previous analysis found most TCR beta V segments productive roughly 87% or roughly 30% of the time.

60 Vbeta and 13 Jbeta primers were used in PCR. The method was immunoSEQ multiplex PCR; TCRdb's version includes in-frame clones alone and lacks a portion of them. There are over 70,000 clones in the sample; approximately 69% occur only once, and 20% to 25% lies in the top ten. In germline, CDR1 is SGDLS, CDR2 YYNGEE. V lost 4 bases and J lost 4, with 11 bases in between. The CDR3 runs 13 residues. V usage is TRBV9 and J usage is TRBJ1-2, with D uncertain. The sequenced sample consisted of PBMCs. This sequence originates from a man aged 25 to 40 in good health and CMV-seropositive. CDR3 DNA sequence: TGTGCCAGCAGCCGTCAGGATAGCTATGGCTACACCTTC. Its protein is CASSRQDSYGYTF. The variable domain in full, completed from reference TRBV9 and TRBJ1-2, reads DSGVTQTPKHLITATGQRVTLRCSPRSGDLSVYWYQQSLDQGLQFLIQYYNGEERAKGNILERFSAQQFPDLHSELNLSSLELGDSALYFCASSRQDSYGYTFGSGTRLTVV.